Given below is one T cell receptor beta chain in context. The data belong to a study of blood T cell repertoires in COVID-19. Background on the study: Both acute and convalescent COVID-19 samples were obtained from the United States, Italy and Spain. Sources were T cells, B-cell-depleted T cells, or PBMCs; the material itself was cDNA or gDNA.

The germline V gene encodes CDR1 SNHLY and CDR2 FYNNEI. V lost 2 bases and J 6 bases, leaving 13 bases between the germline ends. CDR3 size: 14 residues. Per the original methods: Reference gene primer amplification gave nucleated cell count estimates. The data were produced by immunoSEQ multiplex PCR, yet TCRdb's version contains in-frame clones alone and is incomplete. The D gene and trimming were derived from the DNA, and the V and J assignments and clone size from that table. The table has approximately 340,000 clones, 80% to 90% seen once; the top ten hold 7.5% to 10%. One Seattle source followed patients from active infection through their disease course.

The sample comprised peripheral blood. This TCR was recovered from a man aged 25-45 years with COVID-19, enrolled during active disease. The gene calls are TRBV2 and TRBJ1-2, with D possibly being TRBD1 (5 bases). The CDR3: CASSEYRGGDGYTF. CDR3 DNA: TGTGCCAGCAGTGAATATAGGGGAGGGGATGGCTACACCTTC.